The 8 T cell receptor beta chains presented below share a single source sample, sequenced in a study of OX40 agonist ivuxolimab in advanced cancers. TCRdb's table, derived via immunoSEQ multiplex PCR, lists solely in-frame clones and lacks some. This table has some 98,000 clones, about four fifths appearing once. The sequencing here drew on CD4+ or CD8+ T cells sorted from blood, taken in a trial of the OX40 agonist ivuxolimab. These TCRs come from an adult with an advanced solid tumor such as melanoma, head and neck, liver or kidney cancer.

The CDR3 is CASSITGTGGNEQYF. CDR3 in DNA: TGTGCCAGTAGTATAACCGGGACAGGGGGCAACGAGCAGTACTTC. The chain couples TRBV19 to TRBJ2-7, with 12 bases identical to TRBD1. From germline, CDR1 is LNHDA and CDR2 SQIVND (reference sequence). The length of the CDR3 is 15 residues. Trimming at V came to 2 bases and at J to 5 bases, leaving 4 bases not matched to a gene.

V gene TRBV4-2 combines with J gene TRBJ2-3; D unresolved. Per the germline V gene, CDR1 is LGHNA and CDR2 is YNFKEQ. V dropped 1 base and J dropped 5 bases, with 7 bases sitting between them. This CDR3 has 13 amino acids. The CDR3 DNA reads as TGTGCCAGCAGCCAAGCGGGCGGAGATACGCAGTATTTT. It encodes CASSQAGGDTQYF.

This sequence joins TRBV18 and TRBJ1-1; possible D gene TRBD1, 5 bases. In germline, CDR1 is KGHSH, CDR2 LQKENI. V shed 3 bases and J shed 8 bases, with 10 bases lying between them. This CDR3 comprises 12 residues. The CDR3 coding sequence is TGTGCCAGCTCACCCCGAGGGGTAGAAGCTTTCTTT. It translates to CASSPRGVEAFF.

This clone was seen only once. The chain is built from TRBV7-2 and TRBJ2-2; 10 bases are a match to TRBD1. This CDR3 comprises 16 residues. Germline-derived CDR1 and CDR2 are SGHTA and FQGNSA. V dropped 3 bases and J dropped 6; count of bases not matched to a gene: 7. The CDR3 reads CASSFAGTGVPGELFF. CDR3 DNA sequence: TGTGCCAGCAGCTTCGCCGGGACAGGGGTACCCGGGGAGCTGTTTTTT.

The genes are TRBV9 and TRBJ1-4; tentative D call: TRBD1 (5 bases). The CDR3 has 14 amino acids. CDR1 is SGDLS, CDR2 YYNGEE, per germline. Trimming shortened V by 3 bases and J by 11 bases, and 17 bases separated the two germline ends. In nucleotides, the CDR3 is TGTGCCAGCAGCGCCTCATCTCAGGGATGGAAACTGTTTTTT. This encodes CASSASSQGWKLFF.

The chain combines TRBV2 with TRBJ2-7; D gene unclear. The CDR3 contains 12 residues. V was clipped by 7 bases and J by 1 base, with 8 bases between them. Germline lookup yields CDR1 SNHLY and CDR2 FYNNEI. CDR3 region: CASTPISYEQYF. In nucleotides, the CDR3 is TGTGCCAGCACCCCCATTTCCTACGAGCAGTACTTC.

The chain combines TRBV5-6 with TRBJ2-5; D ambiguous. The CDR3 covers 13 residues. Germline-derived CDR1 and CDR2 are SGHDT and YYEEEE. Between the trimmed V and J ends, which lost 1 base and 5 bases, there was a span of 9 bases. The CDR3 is CASSLPFVETQYF. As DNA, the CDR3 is TGTGCCAGCAGCTTGCCGTTCGTTGAGACCCAGTACTTC.

For the CDR3, the DNA is TGTGCCAGCAGTTTAAAGGGGCCAGATACGCAGTATTTT. Its protein is CASSLKGPDTQYF. This sequence joins TRBV28 and TRBJ2-3, with D possibly TRBD1 on 5 matching bases. Germline CDR1 and CDR2: MDHEN and SYDVKM. The CDR3 has 13 amino acids. The V and J ends lost 2 bases and 4 bases respectively, with 7 bases between them.